The clone carrying this T cell receptor (beta chain) was recorded only once. V gave up 3 bases and J gave up 3 bases; unmatched junction bases: 9. The CDR3 is 16 amino acids. Sequenced by immunoSEQ multiplex PCR; TCRdb stores in-frame clones only, minus some. Among 250,000 to 400,000 clones listed, about 87% were seen once. This record belongs to a study of blood T cell repertoires in COVID-19. The overall study: T cells, B-cell-depleted T cells, or PBMCs provided the cDNA or gDNA that served as material.

The gene calls are TRBV5-3 and TRBJ1-2, with TRBD1 matching 9 bases. TRBV5-3 is marked as an open reading frame, function uncertain. The sequence derives from a woman aged 30 to 39 with COVID-19, enrolled during active disease. Sequencing was done on a sample of peripheral blood. CDR3 DNA: TGTGCCAGAAGCTCGCAGGCCGGGACAGGGTACTATGGCTACACCTTC. Amino acid sequence: CARSSQAGTGYYGYTF.